This T cell receptor (beta chain) was documented in a study of CD8+CD57+ T cells in acquired aplastic anemia. Study-level background: Sorting CD4+ and CD8+ cells gave DNA averaging about 2.9 ug.

Study findings and constraints: Shared by patients and controls, just under 30 CD8+ CDR3s were abundant in patients.

Genomic DNA constituted the template upon which TCR beta VDJ and CDR3 profiling was performed. A single record per CDR3 protein comes from TCRdb applying MiXCR to the reads. The table includes around 200,000 distinct CDR3 sequences, roughly two thirds detected once. A word on this clonotype: The antigen remains unidentified.

The sequenced patients had an expansion of CD8+CD57+ cells seen by flow cytometry. What was sequenced was sorted CD4+, CD8+, or CD8+CD57+ T cells (not recorded which) from PBMCs. This clonotype originated in a human donor with aplastic anemia.

Here the CDR3 reads CATSTGMVAQPQHF. The CDR3 DNA is TGTGCCACGTCCACAGGGATGGTCGCTCAGCCCCAGCATTTT. The V call is TRBV24-1, the J call TRBJ1-5; D is perhaps TRBD1 (6 bases). The CDR3 is 14 amino acids. Trimming took off 10 bases at V and 6 bases at J, with 18 bases between the two ends. Germline V CDR1 and CDR2: KGHDR, SFDVKD.